The 18 T cell receptor beta chains in this list originate from one sample, sequenced in a study of graft-versus-host responses after intestinal transplantation. Some clones are missing from TCRdb's copy, which holds only in-frame ones; the method was immunoSEQ multiplex PCR. The sample contains 9,000 to 13,000 clones, roughly 92% of which appear only once. This specimen was PBMCs, taken 41 days after intestinal transplantation. Receptors originate from a human patient who received an intestinal transplant, so some T cells may come from the graft donor.

The chain couples TRBV9 to TRBJ2-3, with D possibly being TRBD2 (6 bases). The CDR3 spans 16 residues. Trimming removed 0 bases at V and 0 bases at J, with 11 bases between. Looked up from germline, CDR1 is SGDLS and CDR2 is YYNGEE. The CDR3 DNA reads TGTGCCAGCAGCGTAGGGCAGGGAGGAAGCACAGATACGCAGTATTTT. Translating gives CASSVGQGGSTDTQYF.

The CDR3 nucleotides are TGTGCCAGCAGTGAAGTTCGGGGAGTGACAGCCCCGAGGTATGGCTACACCTTC. Translated, it gives CASSEVRGVTAPRYGYTF. The rearrangement uses TRBV2 and TRBJ1-2, with a tentative D call TRBD1 (5 bases). Trimming stripped 1 base from V and 5 bases from J, with 23 bases between. The CDR3 is 18 amino acids. Germline assignment: CDR1 SNHLY and CDR2 FYNNEI.

The chain combines TRBV5-1 with TRBJ1-6; D gene ambiguous. V was clipped by 3 bases and J by 7 bases, with 5 bases between them. The CDR3 extends over 12 amino acids. Germline V gives CDR1 SGHRS, CDR2 YFSETQ. The CDR3: CASSSGNSPLHF. CDR3 sequence (DNA): TGCGCCAGCAGCTCCGGAAATTCACCCCTCCACTTT.

This clone was seen more than once but under ten times. This rearrangement joins TRBV4-2 to TRBJ2-7, with TRBD2 matching over 10 bases. V trimming: 4 bases; J trimming: 4 bases; junction bases outside the gene matches: 10. CDR1 is LGHNA and CDR2 is YNFKEQ in the germline V gene. There are 16 residues in the CDR3. Here the CDR3 reads CASSPPERGGTYEQYF. Written as DNA, the CDR3 is TGTGCCAGCAGCCCTCCCGAGCGGGGGGGGACGTACGAGCAGTACTTC.

V and J are TRBV6-5 and TRBJ2-2; the D call may be TRBD1 or TRBD2 (5 bases each). The V end was cut by 2 bases, the J end by 0 bases, with 10 bases between. The CDR3 has 16 residues. CDR1 is MNHEY and CDR2 is SVGAGI in the germline V gene. This CDR3 is CASSYEGFANTGELFF. CDR3 coding DNA: TGTGCCAGCAGTTACGAGGGGTTCGCGAACACCGGGGAGCTGTTTTTT.

V usage is TRBV5-1 and J usage is TRBJ2-1; D is unresolved. The CDR3 has 15 residues. Germline assignment: CDR1 SGHRS and CDR2 YFSETQ. V lost 1 base and J lost 0, with 8 bases in between. The CDR3: CASSLFVSSYNEQFF. As DNA, the CDR3 is TGCGCCAGCAGCTTGTTCGTCAGCTCCTACAATGAGCAGTTCTTC.

The V gene is TRBV2, the J gene TRBJ1-2; the D is unclear. V lost 7 bases and J 8 bases, leaving 20 bases between the germline ends. The CDR3 extends over 14 amino acids. Germline CDR1 is SNHLY and CDR2 is FYNNEI. CDR3 bases: TGTGCCAGCACTCCGGGCCAACCCCCAGGCGGCTACACCTTC. This encodes CASTPGQPPGGYTF.

V and J are TRBV2 and TRBJ1-6, with D possibly matching TRBD1 (6 bases). The CDR3 extends over 17 amino acids. CDR1 is SNHLY and CDR2 is FYNNEI in the germline V gene. V was cut by 6 bases and J by 1 base, with 16 bases left in between. In DNA form, the CDR3 reads TGTGCCAGCAGAACAATAGACAGGAGGTCCTATAATTCACCCCTCCACTTT. It translates to CASRTIDRRSYNSPLHF.

This chain links TRBV7-8 with TRBJ2-1; 13 bases agree with TRBD2. The trim removed 4 bases at V and 0 bases at J, leaving 15 bases unmatched. The CDR3 covers 21 residues. CDR1 and CDR2 (germline): SGHVS, FQNEAQ. For the CDR3, the DNA is TGTGCCAGCAGCTCAGGACTAGCGGGGGCCCCACCCCTAAGCTCCTACAATGAGCAGTTCTTC. This translates into CASSSGLAGAPPLSSYNEQFF.

V gene TRBV10-1 combines with J gene TRBJ1-1; D is uncertain. The V gene's germline CDR1 is WNHNN and CDR2 SYGVQD (reference sequence). The length of the CDR3 is 14 residues. The V end lost 6 bases, the J end lost 1 base, and 12 bases lay between the germline ends. The CDR3 DNA reads as TGCGCCAGCAGCCTTGGCGGCAGGAACACTGAAGCTTTCTTT. This encodes CASSLGGRNTEAFF.

The rearrangement links TRBV6-5 to TRBJ2-7; D gene unclear. Germline V CDR1 and CDR2: MNHEY, SVGAGI. Trimming cost V 2 bases and J 4 bases, with 3 bases left between them. CDR3 size: 11 residues. DNA for the CDR3: TGTGCCAGCAGTTACGCTTACGAGCAGTACTTC. The encoded protein is CASSYAYEQYF.

The J gene is TRBJ1-1, the V gene TRBV7-9; no clear D gene. V was trimmed by 1 base and J by 1 base, leaving 10 bases between them. This CDR3 has 15 amino acids. Germline V lookup: CDR1 SEHNR, CDR2 FQNEAQ (reference sequence). CDR3 in amino acids: CASSLVVVWNTEAFF. The DNA for the CDR3 is TGTGCCAGCAGCTTAGTGGTGGTTTGGAACACTGAAGCTTTCTTT.

This clone was found once. This rearrangement joins TRBV11-2 to TRBJ1-1; unclear D gene. Trimming took 11 bases from V and 3 from J, leaving 16 bases between them. The CDR3 loop spans 13 amino acids. Per the germline V gene, CDR1 is SGHAT and CDR2 is FQNNGV. The CDR3 loop is CAVDGPSDTEAFF. The CDR3, as DNA: TGTGCCGTAGACGGGCCGTCGGACACTGAAGCTTTCTTT.

The rearrangement links TRBV2 to TRBJ1-4, with a weak D call TRBD1 (5 bases). Trimming pared 8 bases from V and 0 bases from J, leaving 13 bases between. CDR3 length: 15 residues. Germline lookup yields CDR1 SNHLY and CDR2 FYNNEI. This CDR3 reads CASGGATSTNEKLFF. The CDR3 DNA reads TGTGCCAGCGGAGGGGCGACTTCAACTAATGAAAAACTGTTTTTT.

This clone has just one count. The CDR3 coding sequence is TGTGCCAGCAGCGTAGGGGGCGCAGATACGCAGTATTTT. Translated: CASSVGGADTQYF. V and J are TRBV9 and TRBJ2-3; tentative D call: TRBD1 (5 bases). V was pared by 0 bases and J by 4 bases, with 6 bases between. Germline V gives CDR1 SGDLS, CDR2 YYNGEE. This CDR3 has 13 amino acids.

The chain joins TRBV7-8 to TRBJ1-6; no firm D call. There are 16 residues in the CDR3. Germline V lookup: CDR1 SGHVS, CDR2 FQNEAQ. V lost 5 bases and J lost 6, with 17 bases in between. The CDR3 reads CASSPSSGPLNSPLHF. The CDR3 DNA is TGTGCCAGCAGCCCTAGCTCCGGGCCCCTTAATTCACCCCTCCACTTT.

This chain connects TRBV10-2 to TRBJ2-2; D call uncertain. The V and J ends lost 6 bases and 2 bases respectively, with 13 bases between them. Germline-derived CDR1 and CDR2 are WSHSY and SAAADI. The CDR3 totals 15 residues. The CDR3 nucleotides are TGCGCCAGCAGCCCGAACGATAAAAACACCGGGGAGCTGTTTTTT. This codes for CASSPNDKNTGELFF.

The genes are TRBV5-1 and TRBJ2-7, with a tentative D call TRBD1 (5 bases). The CDR3 consists of 13 residues. From germline, CDR1 is SGHRS and CDR2 YFSETQ. Trimming shortened V by 1 base and J by 5 bases, and 10 bases separated the two germline ends. The CDR3 is CASSLRRGDEQYF. In nucleotides, the CDR3 is TGCGCCAGCAGCTTGCGAAGGGGCGACGAGCAGTACTTC.